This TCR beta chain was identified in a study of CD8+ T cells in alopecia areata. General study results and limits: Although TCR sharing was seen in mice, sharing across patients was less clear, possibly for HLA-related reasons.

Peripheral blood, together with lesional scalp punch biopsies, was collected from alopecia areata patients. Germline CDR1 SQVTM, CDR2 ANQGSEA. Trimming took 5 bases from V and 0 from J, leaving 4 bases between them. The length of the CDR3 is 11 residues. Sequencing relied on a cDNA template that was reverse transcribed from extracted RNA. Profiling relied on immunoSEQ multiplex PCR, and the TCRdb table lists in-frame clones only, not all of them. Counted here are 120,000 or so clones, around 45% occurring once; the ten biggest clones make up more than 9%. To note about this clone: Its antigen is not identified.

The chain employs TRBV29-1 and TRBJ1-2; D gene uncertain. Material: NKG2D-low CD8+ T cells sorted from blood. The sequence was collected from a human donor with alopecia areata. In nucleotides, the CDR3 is TGCAGCGTTAATACTAACTATGGCTACACCTTC. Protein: CSVNTNYGYTF.